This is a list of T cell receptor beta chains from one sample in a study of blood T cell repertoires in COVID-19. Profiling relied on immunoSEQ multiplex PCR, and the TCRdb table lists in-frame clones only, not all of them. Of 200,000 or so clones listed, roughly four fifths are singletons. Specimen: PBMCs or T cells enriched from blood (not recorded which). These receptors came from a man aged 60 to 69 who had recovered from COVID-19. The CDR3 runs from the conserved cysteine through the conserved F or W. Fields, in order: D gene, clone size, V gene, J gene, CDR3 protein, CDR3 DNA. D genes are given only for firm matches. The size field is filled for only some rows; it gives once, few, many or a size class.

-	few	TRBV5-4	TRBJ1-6	CASSLAGGGLTSPLHF	TGTGCCAGCAGCTTGGCCGGCGGGGGGCTCACTTCACCCCTCCACTTT
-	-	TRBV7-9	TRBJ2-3	CASSLSTDTQYF	TGTGCCAGCAGCCTAAGCACAGATACGCAGTATTTT
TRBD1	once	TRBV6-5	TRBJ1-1	CASRWDSSGEAFF	TGTGCCAGCAGATGGGACAGCTCAGGAGAAGCTTTCTTT
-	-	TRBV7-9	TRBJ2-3	CASSPRLGGLTDTQYF	TGTGCCAGCAGCCCAAGGTTGGGGGGATTGACAGATACGCAGTATTTT
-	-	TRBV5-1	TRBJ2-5	CASSLAVSVKETQYF	TGCGCCAGCAGCTTGGCCGTATCAGTAAAAGAGACCCAGTACTTC
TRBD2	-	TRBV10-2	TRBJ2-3	CASRETSTNTQYF	TGCGCCAGCAGGGAGACTAGCACAAATACGCAGTATTTT
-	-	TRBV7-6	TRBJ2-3	CASSLAPAVGRTQYF	TGTGCCAGCAGCTTAGCCCCTGCCGTGGGGCGGACGCAGTATTTT
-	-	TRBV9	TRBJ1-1	CASSVAKGVITEAFF	TGTGCCAGCAGCGTAGCGAAGGGAGTGATCACTGAAGCTTTCTTT
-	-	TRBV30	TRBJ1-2	CACSTDSNYGYTF	TGTGCCTGTTCCACGGACAGTAACTATGGCTACACCTTC
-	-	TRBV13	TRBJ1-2	CASSIGQTNYGYTF	TGTGCCAGCAGCATCGGACAAACTAACTATGGCTACACCTTC
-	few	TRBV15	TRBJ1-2	CATSSQYSGEGYTF	TGTGCCACCAGCAGCCAATATTCGGGGGAAGGCTACACCTTC
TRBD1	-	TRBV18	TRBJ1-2	CASSLSDRGPSYGYTF	TGTGCCAGCTCACTGTCGGACAGGGGGCCTAGCTATGGCTACACCTTC
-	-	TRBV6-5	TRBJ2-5	CASSYSSIGQTQYF	TGTGCCAGCAGTTACTCGAGTATTGGGCAGACCCAGTACTTC
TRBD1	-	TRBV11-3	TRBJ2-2	CASSSRPGQGGKNTGELFF	TGTGCCAGCAGCTCTAGACCGGGACAGGGGGGAAAGAACACCGGGGAGCTGTTTTTT
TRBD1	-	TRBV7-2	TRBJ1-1	CASSKRQGTNTEAFF	TGTGCCAGCAGCAAACGACAGGGGACGAACACTGAAGCTTTCTTT
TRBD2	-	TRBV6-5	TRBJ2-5	CASSKGLAGKETQYF	TGTGCCAGCAGTAAGGGACTAGCGGGGAAAGAGACCCAGTACTTC
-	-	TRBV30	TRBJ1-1	CAWIRFQGNTEAFF	TGTGCCTGGATCAGGTTCCAGGGGAACACTGAAGCTTTCTTT
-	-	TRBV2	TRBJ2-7	CASRSVEGQYF	TGTGCCAGCAGATCGGTAGAGGGGCAGTACTTC
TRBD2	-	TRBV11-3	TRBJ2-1	CASSLESGGGEQFF	TGTGCCAGCAGCTTAGAAAGCGGGGGGGGAGAGCAGTTCTTC
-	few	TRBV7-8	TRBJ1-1	CASSRAGGATEAFF	TGTGCCAGCAGCAGGGCGGGGGGGGCCACTGAAGCTTTCTTT
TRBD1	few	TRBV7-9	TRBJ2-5	CASSRNRDRVETQYF	TGTGCCAGCAGCAGAAACCGGGACAGGGTTGAGACCCAGTACTTC
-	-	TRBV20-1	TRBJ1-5	CSASIQGTGQPQHF	TGCAGTGCTAGTATCCAGGGGACGGGACAGCCCCAGCATTTT
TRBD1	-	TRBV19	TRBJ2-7	CASSPWGTGSSYEQYF	TGTGCCAGTAGCCCCTGGGGGACAGGGAGCTCCTACGAGCAGTACTTC
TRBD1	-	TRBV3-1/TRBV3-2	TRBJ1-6	CASSQAPLGTGYRSPLHF	TGTGCCAGCAGCCAGGCCCCCCTCGGGACAGGGTATCGATCACCCCTCCACTTT
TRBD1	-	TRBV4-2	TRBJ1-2	CASSQAGQGAIGYTF	TGTGCCAGCAGCCAAGCTGGGCAGGGGGCGATTGGCTACACCTTC
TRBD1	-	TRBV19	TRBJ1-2	CASSRDSYGYTF	TGTGCCAGTAGCCGGGACAGCTATGGCTACACCTTC
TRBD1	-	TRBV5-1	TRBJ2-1	CASKLTGNSYNEQFF	TGCGCCAGCAAGTTGACAGGGAACTCCTACAATGAGCAGTTCTTC
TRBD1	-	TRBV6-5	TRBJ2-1	CASSYMTGGPYNEQFF	TGTGCCAGCAGTTACATGACAGGGGGGCCCTACAATGAGCAGTTCTTC
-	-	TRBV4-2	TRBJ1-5	CASSQDWRDSNQPQHF	TGTGCCAGCAGCCAAGATTGGAGGGATAGCAATCAGCCCCAGCATTTT
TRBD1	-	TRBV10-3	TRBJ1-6	CAISESDRVNSPLHF	TGTGCCATCAGTGAGTCTGACAGGGTAAATTCACCCCTCCACTTT
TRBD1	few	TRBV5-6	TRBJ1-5	CASSLRGQGQQPQHF	TGTGCCAGCAGCTTGAGGGGACAGGGCCAACAGCCCCAGCATTTT
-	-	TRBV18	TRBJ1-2	CASSPDRNYGYTF	TGTGCCAGCTCACCCGACAGGAACTATGGCTACACCTTC
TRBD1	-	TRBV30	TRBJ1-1	CAWSAGGLSEAFF	TGTGCCTGGAGCGCAGGGGGCTTGTCTGAAGCTTTCTTT
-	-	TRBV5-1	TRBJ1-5	CASSLGDTNQPQHF	TGCGCCAGCAGCTTGGGGGACACCAATCAGCCCCAGCATTTT
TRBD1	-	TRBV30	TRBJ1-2	CAWSGTGYGYTF	TGTGCCTGGAGTGGGACAGGGTATGGCTACACCTTC
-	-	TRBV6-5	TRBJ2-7	CASAWAGLSYEQYF	TGTGCCAGTGCATGGGCAGGGTTATCCTACGAGCAGTACTTC
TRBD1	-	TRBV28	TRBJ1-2	CASRVPNRDRAGSNYGYTF	TGTGCCAGCCGGGTCCCCAACCGCGACAGGGCAGGATCTAACTATGGCTACACCTTC
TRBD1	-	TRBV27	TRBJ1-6	CASSRTGDTFSPLHF	TGTGCCAGCAGCCGTACAGGGGATACGTTTTCACCCCTCCACTTT
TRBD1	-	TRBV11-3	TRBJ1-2	CASSLRQGAEGGYTF	TGTGCCAGCAGCTTAAGACAGGGGGCGGAGGGCGGCTACACCTTC
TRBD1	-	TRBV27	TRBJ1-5	CASSWTGNSNQPQHF	TGTGCCAGCAGTTGGACAGGGAATAGCAATCAGCCCCAGCATTTT
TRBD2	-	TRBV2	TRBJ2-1	CASRQTSGGAREQFF	TGTGCCAGCAGACAAACTAGCGGGGGGGCTCGTGAGCAGTTCTTC
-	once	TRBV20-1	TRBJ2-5	CSATGGGAQYF	TGCAGTGCTACTGGCGGAGGGGCCCAGTACTTC
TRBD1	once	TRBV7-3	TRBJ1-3	CASSLNGQGAGNTIYF	TGTGCCAGCAGCTTAAATGGGCAGGGGGCTGGAAACACCATATATTTT